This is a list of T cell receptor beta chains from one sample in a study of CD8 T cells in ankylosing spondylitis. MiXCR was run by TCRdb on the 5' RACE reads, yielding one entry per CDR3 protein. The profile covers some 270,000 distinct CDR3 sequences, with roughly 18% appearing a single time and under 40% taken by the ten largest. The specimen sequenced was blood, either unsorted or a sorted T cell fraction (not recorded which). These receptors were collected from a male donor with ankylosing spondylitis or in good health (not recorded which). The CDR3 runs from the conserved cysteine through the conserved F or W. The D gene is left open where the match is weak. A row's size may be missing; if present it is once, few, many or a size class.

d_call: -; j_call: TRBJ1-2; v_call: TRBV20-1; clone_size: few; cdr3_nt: TGCAGTGCTAGTCCGGGTGGACAGAACTATGGCTACACCTTC; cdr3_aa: CSASPGGQNYGYTF
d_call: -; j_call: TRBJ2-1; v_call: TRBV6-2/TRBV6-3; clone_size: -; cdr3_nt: TGTGCCAGCAGTTCCGCCGGACTGGGATTCGTGCAGTTCTTC; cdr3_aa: CASSSAGLGFVQFF
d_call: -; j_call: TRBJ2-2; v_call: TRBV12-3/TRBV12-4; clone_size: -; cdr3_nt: TGTGCCATCAGTTTCTTATCCCTGGGCAGGGAGGACACCGGGGAGCTGTTTTTT; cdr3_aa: CAISFLSLGREDTGELFF
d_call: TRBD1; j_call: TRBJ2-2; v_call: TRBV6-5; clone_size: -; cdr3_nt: TGTGCCAGCAGTTATGGGCAGGGGGTCGGGGAGCTGTTTTTT; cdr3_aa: CASSYGQGVGELFF
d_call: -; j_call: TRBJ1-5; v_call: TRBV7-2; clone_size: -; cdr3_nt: TGTGCCAGCAGCTTAGAGGTCGACGGGCAGCCCCAGCATTTT; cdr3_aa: CASSLEVDGQPQHF
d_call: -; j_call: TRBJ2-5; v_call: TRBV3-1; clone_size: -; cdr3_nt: TGTGCCAGCAGCCAAGGTAGCAGCAAAGAGACCCAGTACTTC; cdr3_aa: CASSQGSSKETQYF
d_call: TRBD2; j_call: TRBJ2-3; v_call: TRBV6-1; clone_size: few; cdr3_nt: TGTGCCAGCAGGGGGCTGCGGGAGGCCCCAGATACGCAGTATTTT; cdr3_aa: CASRGLREAPDTQYF
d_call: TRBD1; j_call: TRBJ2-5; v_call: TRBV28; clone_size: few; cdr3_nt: TGTGCCAGCAGTTCAGGGCCTAGGACAGGGGCTTACCCGTACCAAGAGACCCAGTACTTC; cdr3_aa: CASSSGPRTGAYPYQETQYF
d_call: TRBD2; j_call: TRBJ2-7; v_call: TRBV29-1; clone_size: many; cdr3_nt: TGCAGCGTTGAAGAGAGCCCTGGAAGGCTAGCGGGAGTCGAGCAGTACTTC; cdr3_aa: CSVEESPGRLAGVEQYF
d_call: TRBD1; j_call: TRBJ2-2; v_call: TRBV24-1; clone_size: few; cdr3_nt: TGTGCCACCAGTGAAACAGACAGGGCGTCCACCGGGGAGCTGTTTTTT; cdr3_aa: CATSETDRASTGELFF
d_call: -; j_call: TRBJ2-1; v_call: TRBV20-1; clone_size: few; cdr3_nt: TGCAGCGCCGATGACAGATTTACCGCGAGCTCCTACAATGAGCAGTTCTTC; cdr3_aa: CSADDRFTASSYNEQFF
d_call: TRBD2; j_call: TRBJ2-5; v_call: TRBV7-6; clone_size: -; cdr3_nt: TGTGCCAGCAGCTTACCTAGCGGGAGTGGGTTACAGACCCAGTACTTC; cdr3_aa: CASSLPSGSGLQTQYF
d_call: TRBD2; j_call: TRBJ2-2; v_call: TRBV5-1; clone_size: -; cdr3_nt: TGCGCCAGCAGCGAGACTAGCGGGAGCTCTCCCGGGGAGCTGTTTTTT; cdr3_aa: CASSETSGSSPGELFF
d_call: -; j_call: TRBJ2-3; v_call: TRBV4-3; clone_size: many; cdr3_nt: TGCGCCAGCAGCCAAAGATGGACCTTTAGCACAGATACGCAGTATTTT; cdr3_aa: CASSQRWTFSTDTQYF
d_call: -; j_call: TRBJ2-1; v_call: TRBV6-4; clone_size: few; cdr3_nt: TGTGCCAGCAGTGACTCCGCTGCAGGGGGGAATGAGCAGTTCTTC; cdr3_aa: CASSDSAAGGNEQFF
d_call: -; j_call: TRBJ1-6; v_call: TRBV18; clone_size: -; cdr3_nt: TGTGCCAGCTCACCACCGGGGCGGAATTCACCCCTCCACTTT; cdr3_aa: CASSPPGRNSPLHF
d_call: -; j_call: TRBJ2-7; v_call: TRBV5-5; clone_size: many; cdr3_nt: TGTGCCAGCAGCTTGGACACCTCCTACGAGCAGTACTTC; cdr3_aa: CASSLDTSYEQYF